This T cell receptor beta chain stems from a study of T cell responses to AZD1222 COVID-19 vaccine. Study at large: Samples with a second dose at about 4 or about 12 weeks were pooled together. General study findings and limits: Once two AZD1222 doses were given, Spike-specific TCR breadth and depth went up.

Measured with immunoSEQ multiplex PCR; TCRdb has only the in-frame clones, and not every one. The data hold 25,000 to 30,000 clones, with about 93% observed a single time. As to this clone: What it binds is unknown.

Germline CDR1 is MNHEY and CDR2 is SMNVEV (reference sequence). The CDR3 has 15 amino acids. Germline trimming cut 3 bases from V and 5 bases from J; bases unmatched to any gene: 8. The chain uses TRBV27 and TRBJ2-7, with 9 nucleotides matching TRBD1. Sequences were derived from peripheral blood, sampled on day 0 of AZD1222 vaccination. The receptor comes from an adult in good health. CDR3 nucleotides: TGTGCCAGCAGTTTGGGGACAGGGAGGAAAAACGAGCAGTACTTC. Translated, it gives CASSLGTGRKNEQYF.